Presented here are 17 T cell receptor beta chains from one specimen sequenced in a study of regulatory and conventional T cells in RAG deficiency. Measured with immunoSEQ multiplex PCR; TCRdb has only the in-frame clones, and not every one. Of about 20,000 clones listed, roughly 90% are singletons. Blood CD4+ CD25-high CD127-low regulatory T cells supplied the genomic DNA template. The same data also contributed to another study, on regulatory T cells. That work states: Primers: 52 TRBV forward and 13 TRBJ reverse.

Input material: Tregs sorted from blood. The receptors originated from a human donor in good health.

The chain joins TRBV5-5 to TRBJ1-3; TRBD1 might be the D (5 bases). V shed 0 bases and J shed 0 bases, with 7 bases lying between them. Germline CDR1 is SGHKS and CDR2 is YYEKEE (reference sequence). The CDR3 has 15 residues. DNA for the CDR3: TGTGCCAGCAGCTTGGCGGGGGGCTCTGGAAACACCATATATTTT. Translating gives CASSLAGGSGNTIYF. Variable domain in full (rest from reference TRBV5-5 and TRBJ1-3): DAGVTQSPTHLIKTRGQQVTLRCSPISGHKSVSWYQQVLGQGPQFIFQYYEKEERGRGNFPDRFSARQFPNYSSELNVNALLLGDSALYLCASSLAGGSGNTIYFGEGSWLTVV.

This clone was counted once. This sequence joins TRBV5-1 and TRBJ2-7, with a weak D call TRBD1 (6 bases). The CDR3 is 13 residues long. The ends were cut back, 0 bases at V and 3 bases at J, with 7 bases in the middle. CDR1 is SGHRS, CDR2 YFSETQ, per germline. Written as DNA, the CDR3 is TGCGCCAGCAGCTTGGTAGGGGGCTACGAGCAGTACTTC. The encoded protein is CASSLVGGYEQYF.

The sample holds a few counts of this clone. This chain connects TRBV6-4 to TRBJ1-6; 10 bases map to TRBD1. Germline V gene sequence: CDR1 MRHNA, CDR2 SNTAGT. The J segment lost 9 bases and the V segment lost 2 bases, leaving 4 bases of the junction unmatched. The CDR3 covers 15 residues. The DNA for the CDR3 is TGTGCCAGCAGTGACCAGACAGGGGGCATTTCACCCCTCCACTTT. It yields the protein CASSDQTGGISPLHF.

V is TRBV6-1 and J is TRBJ1-1; maybe TRBD1 (5 bases). Germline assignment: CDR1 MNHNS and CDR2 SASEGT. This CDR3 comprises 16 residues. Trimming removed 4 bases from V and 0 bases from J, with 15 bases in between. The CDR3 here is CASSGHRRLMNTEAFF. CDR3 in DNA: TGTGCCAGCAGTGGCCACAGGAGACTTATGAACACTGAAGCTTTCTTT.

The chain links TRBV27 to TRBJ1-2, with a tentative D call TRBD1 (5 bases). The CDR3 sequence is 13 residues long. Germline CDR1 MNHEY, CDR2 SMNVEV (reference sequence). V was shortened by 6 bases and J by 3 bases, with 11 bases between the two germline ends. The CDR3 bases are TGTGCCAGCAGGCTGGGGGTCGACTATGGCTACACCTTC. The encoded protein is CASRLGVDYGYTF.

The V and J genes are TRBV18 and TRBJ1-2; tentatively, D is TRBD1 (6 bases). The CDR3 has 13 amino acids. From germline, CDR1 is KGHSH and CDR2 LQKENI. Trimming stripped 3 bases from V and 8 bases from J, with 13 bases between. The CDR3 sequence is CASSPGQIIGYTF. The DNA for the CDR3 is TGTGCCAGCTCACCCGGACAGATAATCGGCTACACCTTC. Full variable domain (rest looked up from reference TRBV18 and TRBJ1-2): NAGVMQNPRHLVRRRGQEARLRCSPMKGHSHVYWYRQLPEEGLKFMVYLQKENIIDESGMPKERFSAEFPKEGPSILRIQQVVRGDSAAYFCASSPGQIIGYTFGSGTRLTVV.

The chain uses TRBV28 and TRBJ1-1, with 8 bases that match TRBD1. This CDR3 comprises 14 residues. The V gene's germline CDR1 is MDHEN and CDR2 SYDVKM. The ends lost 6 bases at V and 2 bases at J; junction bases unmatched: 5. CDR3: CASSSGGANTEAFF. CDR3 in DNA: TGTGCCAGCAGCTCAGGGGGCGCAAACACTGAAGCTTTCTTT. The entire variable domain, with the rest obtained from reference TRBV28 and TRBJ1-1, is as follows: DVKVTQSSRYLVKRTGEKVFLECVQDMDHENMFWYRQDPGLGLRLIYFSYDVKMKEKGDIPEGYSVSREKKERFSLILESASTNQTSMYLCASSSGGANTEAFFGQGTRLTVV.

The chain has TRBV6-1 and TRBJ1-3, with TRBD1 matching 7 bases. Trimming took 7 bases from V and 9 from J; bases not matched to a gene: 15. The CDR3 has 15 amino acids. Germline CDR1 is MNHNS and CDR2 is SASEGT. CDR3 nucleotide sequence: TGTGCCAGCACACCAACAGGGGTTAATAGTGTCACCATATATTTT. Translation: CASTPTGVNSVTIYF.

The gene calls are TRBV27 and TRBJ1-2; TRBD1 aligns across 10 bases. The CDR3 runs 15 residues. Unmatched junction bases numbered 3, after V lost 3 bases and J lost 2 bases. Germline V gene sequence: CDR1 MNHEY, CDR2 SMNVEV (reference sequence). CDR3 in amino acids: CASSFTGQGNYGYTF. The CDR3 coding sequence is TGTGCCAGCAGTTTCACGGGACAGGGGAACTATGGCTACACCTTC.

Worth noting for this clone: This CDR3 is missing its conserved last phenylalanine or tryptophan, likely due to a read error. The CDR3 protein is CAWSVSGGEAFS. CDR3 nucleotides: TGTGCCTGGAGTGTATCTGGGGGAGAAGCTTTCTCT. This chain joins TRBV30 and TRBJ1-1; D is possibly TRBD1 (5 bases). Per germline, CDR1 GTSNPN and CDR2 SVGIG (reference sequence). There are 12 residues in the CDR3. The V and J ends lost 0 bases and 8 bases respectively, with 10 bases between them.

The rearrangement uses TRBV6-1 and TRBJ2-2, with D hard to call. The CDR3 length is 13 residues. Trimming cost V 6 bases and J 2 bases, with 7 bases left between them. The V gene's germline CDR1 is MNHNS and CDR2 SASEGT. In nucleotides, the CDR3 is TGTGCCAGCAGCTGGCGAAACACCGGGGAGCTGTTTTTT. Translation: CASSWRNTGELFF.

This clone was picked up a small number of times. This rearrangement joins TRBV7-2 to TRBJ1-1; D unclear. V was clipped by 5 bases and J by 0 bases, with 10 bases between them. Germline V gene data show CDR1 as SGHTA and CDR2 as FQGNSA. CDR3 size: 14 residues. The CDR3 is CASSLSHMNTEAFF. Here the CDR3 DNA reads TGTGCCAGCAGCCTCTCACACATGAACACTGAAGCTTTCTTT.

This rearrangement joins TRBV7-3 to TRBJ2-3; TRBD2 might be the D (6 bases). V lost 2 bases and J lost 4, with 13 bases in between. Germline V lookup: CDR1 SGHTA, CDR2 FQGTGA. There are 15 residues in the CDR3. In nucleotides, the CDR3 is TGTGCCAGCAGCTTATTCGGGTCGGGGGCAGATACGCAGTATTTT. Amino acids: CASSLFGSGADTQYF.

This clone has just a few counts. The J gene is TRBJ1-3, the V gene TRBV7-2, with D unclear. This CDR3 contains 12 residues. CDR1 SGHTA and CDR2 FQGNSA come from the germline V gene. V lost 3 bases and J lost 4, with 4 bases in between. The CDR3 DNA is TGTGCCAGCAGCTTTACCGGAAACACCATATATTTT. Protein product: CASSFTGNTIYF.

The V call is TRBV7-8, the J call TRBJ1-5; D unclear. The germline gives CDR1 SGHVS, CDR2 FQNEAQ. V shed 1 base and J shed 6 bases, with 10 bases lying between them. The CDR3 is 14 residues long. CDR3 in amino acids: CASSLGLSGQPQHF. In DNA form, the CDR3 reads TGTGCCAGCAGCTTAGGTCTTAGTGGTCAGCCCCAGCATTTT.

The chain couples TRBV19 to TRBJ2-3, with 9 bases lining up with TRBD2. V was pared by 4 bases and J by 2 bases, with 7 bases of the junction left unmatched. Germline assignment: CDR1 LNHDA and CDR2 SQIVND (reference sequence). The CDR3 contains 16 residues. CDR3 sequence: CASSKIAGDSTDTQYF. As DNA, the CDR3 is TGTGCCAGTAGTAAGATAGCGGGAGATTCCACAGATACGCAGTATTTT.

This clone showed up just once. The rearrangement links TRBV6-1 to TRBJ2-6; D gene uncertain. Germline V CDR1 and CDR2: MNHNS, SASEGT. The CDR3 is made up of 17 amino acids. V was trimmed by 2 bases and J by 1 base, leaving 12 bases between them. The CDR3 here is CASSEYQRKSGANVLTF. CDR3 nucleotides: TGTGCCAGCAGTGAATATCAACGCAAATCTGGGGCCAACGTCCTGACTTTC.